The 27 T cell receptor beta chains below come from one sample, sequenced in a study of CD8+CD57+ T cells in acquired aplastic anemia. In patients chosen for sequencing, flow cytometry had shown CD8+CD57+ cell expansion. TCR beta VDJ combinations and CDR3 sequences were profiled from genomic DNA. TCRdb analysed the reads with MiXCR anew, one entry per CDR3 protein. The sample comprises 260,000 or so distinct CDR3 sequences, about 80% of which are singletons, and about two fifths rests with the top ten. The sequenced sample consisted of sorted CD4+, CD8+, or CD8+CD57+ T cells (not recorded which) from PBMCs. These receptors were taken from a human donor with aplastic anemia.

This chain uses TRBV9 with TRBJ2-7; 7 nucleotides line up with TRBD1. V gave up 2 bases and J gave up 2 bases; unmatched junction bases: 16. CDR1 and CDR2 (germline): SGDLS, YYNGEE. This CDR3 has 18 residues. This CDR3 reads CASSVDGDGTDTPYEQYV. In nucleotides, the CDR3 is TGTGCCAGCAGCGTTGATGGAGACGGGACAGATACGCCCTACGAGCAGTACGTC.

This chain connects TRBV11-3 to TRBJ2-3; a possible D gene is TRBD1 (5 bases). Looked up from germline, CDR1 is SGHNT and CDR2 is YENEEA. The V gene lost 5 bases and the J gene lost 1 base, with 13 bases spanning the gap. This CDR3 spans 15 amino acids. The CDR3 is CASSVGLTGTDTQYF. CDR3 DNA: TGTGCCAGCAGCGTAGGGCTGACAGGCACAGATACGCAGTATTTT. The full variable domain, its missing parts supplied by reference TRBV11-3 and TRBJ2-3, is EAGVVQSPRYKIIEKKQPVAFWCNPISGHNTLYWYLQNLGQGPELLIRYENEEAVDDSQLPKDRFSAERLKGVDSTLKIQPAELGDSAVYLCASSVGLTGTDTQYFGPGTRLTVL.

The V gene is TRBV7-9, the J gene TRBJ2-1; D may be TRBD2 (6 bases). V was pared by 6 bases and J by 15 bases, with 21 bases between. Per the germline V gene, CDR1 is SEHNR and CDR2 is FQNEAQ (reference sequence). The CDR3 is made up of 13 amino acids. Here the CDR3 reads CASSGGGNTEPFF. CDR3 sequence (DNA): TGTGCCAGCAGTGGTGGGGGGAACACTGAACCGTTCTTC.

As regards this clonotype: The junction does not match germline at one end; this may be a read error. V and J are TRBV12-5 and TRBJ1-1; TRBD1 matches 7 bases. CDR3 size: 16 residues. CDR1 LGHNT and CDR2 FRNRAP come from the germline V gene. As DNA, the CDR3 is TGTGCTAGTGGTTTGGTCCCCTCAGGGGGGAACACTGAAGCCTTCTTT. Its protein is CASGLVPSGGNTEAFF.

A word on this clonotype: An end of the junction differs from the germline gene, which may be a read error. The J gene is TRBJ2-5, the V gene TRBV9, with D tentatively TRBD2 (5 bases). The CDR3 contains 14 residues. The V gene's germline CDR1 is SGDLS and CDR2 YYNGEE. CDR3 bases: TGTGCCAGCAGCGGAGGGTCAGAGACGGAGTATTTTGACTTC. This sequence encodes CASSGGSETEYFDF.

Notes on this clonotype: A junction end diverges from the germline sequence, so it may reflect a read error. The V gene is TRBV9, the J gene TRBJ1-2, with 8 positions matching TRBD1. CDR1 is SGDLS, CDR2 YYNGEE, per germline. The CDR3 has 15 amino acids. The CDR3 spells CASSGAGGADYGDTF. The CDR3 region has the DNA TGTGCCAGCAGCGGTGCAGGGGGCGCGGACTATGGCGACACCTTC.

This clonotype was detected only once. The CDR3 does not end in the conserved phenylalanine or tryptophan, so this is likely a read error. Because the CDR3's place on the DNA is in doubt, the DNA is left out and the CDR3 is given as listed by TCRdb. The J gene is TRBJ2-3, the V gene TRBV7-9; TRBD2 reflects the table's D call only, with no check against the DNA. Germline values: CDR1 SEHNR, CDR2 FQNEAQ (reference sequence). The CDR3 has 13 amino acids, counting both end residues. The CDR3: CASSFESSGGKYL.

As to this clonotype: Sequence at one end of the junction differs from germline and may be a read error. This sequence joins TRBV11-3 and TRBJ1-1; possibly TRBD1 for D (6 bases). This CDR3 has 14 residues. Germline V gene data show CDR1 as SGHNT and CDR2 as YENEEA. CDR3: CASGLGGRGTEAFF. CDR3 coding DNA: TGTGCTAGTGGTTTAGGGGGGCGAGGTACTGAAGCCTTCTTT.

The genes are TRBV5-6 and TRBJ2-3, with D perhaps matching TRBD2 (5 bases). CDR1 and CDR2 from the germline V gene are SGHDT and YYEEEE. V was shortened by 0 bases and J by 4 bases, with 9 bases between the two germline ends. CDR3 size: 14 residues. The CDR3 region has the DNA TGTGCCAGCAGCTTGGGGGGAGACTCAGATACGCAGTATTTT. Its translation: CASSLGGDSDTQYF. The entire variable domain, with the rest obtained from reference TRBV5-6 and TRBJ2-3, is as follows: DAGVTQSPTHLIKTRGQQVTLRCSPKSGHDTVSWYQQALGQGPQFIFQYYEEEERQRGNFPDRFSGHQFPNYSSELNVNALLLGDSALYLCASSLGGDSDTQYFGPGTRLTVL.

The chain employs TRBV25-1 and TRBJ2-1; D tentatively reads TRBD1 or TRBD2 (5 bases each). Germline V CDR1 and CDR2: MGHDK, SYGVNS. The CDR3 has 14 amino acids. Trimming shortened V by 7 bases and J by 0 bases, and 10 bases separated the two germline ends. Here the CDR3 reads CASNLGTSYNEQFF. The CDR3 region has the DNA TGTGCCAGCAATTTGGGGACCTCCTACAATGAGCAGTTCTTC.

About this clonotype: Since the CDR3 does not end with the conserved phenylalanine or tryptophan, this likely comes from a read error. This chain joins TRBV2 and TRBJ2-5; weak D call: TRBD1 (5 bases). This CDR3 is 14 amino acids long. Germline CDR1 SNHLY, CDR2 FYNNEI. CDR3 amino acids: CATSRGASHEHQYV. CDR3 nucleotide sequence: TGTGCCACCAGTAGGGGCGCCAGCCATGAGCACCAGTACGTC.

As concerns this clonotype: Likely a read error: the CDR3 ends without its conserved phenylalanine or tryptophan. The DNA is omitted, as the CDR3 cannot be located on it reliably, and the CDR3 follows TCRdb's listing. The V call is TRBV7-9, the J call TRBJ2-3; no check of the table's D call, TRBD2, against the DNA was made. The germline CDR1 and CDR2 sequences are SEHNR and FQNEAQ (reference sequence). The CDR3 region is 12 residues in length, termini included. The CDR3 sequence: CASSDTGTQPQH.

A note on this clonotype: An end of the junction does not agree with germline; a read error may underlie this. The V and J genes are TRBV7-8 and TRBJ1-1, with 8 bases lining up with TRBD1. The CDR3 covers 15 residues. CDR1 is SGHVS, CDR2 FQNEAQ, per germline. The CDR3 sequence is CASSLALTGDTEDFF. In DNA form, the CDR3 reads TGTGCCAGCAGCTTAGCTCTGACAGGGGACACTGAAGATTTCTTT.

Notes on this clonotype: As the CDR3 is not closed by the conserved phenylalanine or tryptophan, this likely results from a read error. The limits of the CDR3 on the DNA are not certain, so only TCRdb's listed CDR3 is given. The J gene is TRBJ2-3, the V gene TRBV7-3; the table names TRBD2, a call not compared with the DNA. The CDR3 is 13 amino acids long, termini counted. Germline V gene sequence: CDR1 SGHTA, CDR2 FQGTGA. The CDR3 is CASSSRTSGRTYD.

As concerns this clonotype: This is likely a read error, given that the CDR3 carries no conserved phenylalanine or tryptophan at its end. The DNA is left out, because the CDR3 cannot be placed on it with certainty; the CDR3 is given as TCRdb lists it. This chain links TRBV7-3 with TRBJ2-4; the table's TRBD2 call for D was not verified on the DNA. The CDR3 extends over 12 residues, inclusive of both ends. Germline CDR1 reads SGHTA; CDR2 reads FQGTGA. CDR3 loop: CASGGDGNIQGY.

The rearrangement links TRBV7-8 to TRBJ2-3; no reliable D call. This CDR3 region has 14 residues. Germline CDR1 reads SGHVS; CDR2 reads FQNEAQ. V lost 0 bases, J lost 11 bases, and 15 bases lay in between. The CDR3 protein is CASSLADPAAQQYF. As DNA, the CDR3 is TGTGCCAGCAGCTTAGCAGACCCAGCTGCGCAGCAGTATTTT.

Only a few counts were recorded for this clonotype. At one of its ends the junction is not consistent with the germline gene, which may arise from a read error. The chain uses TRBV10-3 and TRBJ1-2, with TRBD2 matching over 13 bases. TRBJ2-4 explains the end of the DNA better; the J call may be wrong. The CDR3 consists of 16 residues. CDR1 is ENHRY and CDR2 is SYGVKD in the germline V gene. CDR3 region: CASSSRLAGGGDIQYF. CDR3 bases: TGTGCCAGCAGTTCCAGACTAGCGGGGGGCGGGGACATTCAGTACTTC.

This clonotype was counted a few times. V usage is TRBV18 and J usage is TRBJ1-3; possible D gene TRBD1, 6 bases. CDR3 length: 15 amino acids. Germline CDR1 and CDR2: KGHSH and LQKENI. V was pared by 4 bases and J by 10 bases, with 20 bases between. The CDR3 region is CASSQWRGTGKTIYF. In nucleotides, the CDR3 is TGTGCCAGCTCACAATGGAGGGGGACGGGTAAGACCATATATTTT.

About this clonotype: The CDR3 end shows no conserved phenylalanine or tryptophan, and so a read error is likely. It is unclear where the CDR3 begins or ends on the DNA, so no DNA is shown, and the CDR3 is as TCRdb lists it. Here the CDR3 reads CASSDEGTDTQYFVPG. The chain carries TRBV2 and TRBJ1-6; the table's D call, TRBD1, was not checked against the DNA. The germline V gene has CDR1 SNHLY and CDR2 FYNNEI. Termini included, the CDR3 measures 16 amino acids.

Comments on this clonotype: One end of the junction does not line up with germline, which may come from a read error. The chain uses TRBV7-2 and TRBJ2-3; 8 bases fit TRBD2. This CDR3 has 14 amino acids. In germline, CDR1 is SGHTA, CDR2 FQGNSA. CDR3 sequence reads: CASSSPPERGHQNF. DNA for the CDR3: TGTGCCAGCAGCTCCCCCCCCGAGCGGGGGCACCAGAATTTT.

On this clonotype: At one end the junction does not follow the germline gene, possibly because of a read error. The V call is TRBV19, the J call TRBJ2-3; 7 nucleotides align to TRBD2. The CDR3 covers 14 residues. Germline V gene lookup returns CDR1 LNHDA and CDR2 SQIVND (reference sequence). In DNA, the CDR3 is TGTGCCAGTAGCTTAGCTAGCGGTGCCTACACTGAGCATTTT. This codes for CASSLASGAYTEHF.

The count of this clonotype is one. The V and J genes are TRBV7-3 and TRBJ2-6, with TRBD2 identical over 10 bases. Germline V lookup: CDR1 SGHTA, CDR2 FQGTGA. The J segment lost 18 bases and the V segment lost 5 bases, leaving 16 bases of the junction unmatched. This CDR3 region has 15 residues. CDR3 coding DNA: TGTGCCAGCAGCGTAGGACTAGCGGACACAGATGCGCAGACTTTC. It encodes CASSVGLADTDAQTF.

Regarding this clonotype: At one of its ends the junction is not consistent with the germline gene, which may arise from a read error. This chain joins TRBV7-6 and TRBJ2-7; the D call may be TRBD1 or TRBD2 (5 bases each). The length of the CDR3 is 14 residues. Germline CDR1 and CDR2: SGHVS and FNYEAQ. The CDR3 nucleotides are TGTGCCACCAGCGGCCGGGACCTAGCAAACGAGCAGTACTTC. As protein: CATSGRDLANEQYF.

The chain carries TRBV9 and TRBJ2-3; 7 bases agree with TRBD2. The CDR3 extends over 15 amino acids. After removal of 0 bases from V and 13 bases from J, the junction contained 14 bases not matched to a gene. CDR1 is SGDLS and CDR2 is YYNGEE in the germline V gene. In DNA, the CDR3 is TGTGCCAGCAGCGTAGTGCGCGGGGAGGGAGTTATGGAGTATTTT. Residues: CASSVVRGEGVMEYF.

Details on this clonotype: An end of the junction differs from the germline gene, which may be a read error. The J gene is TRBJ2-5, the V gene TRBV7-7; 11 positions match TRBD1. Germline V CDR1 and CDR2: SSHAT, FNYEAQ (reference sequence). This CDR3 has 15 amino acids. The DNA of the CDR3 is TGTGCTAGCAGCTTCGGGACAGGGGGTCAAGAGACCCAGTACTTC. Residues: CASSFGTGGQETQYF. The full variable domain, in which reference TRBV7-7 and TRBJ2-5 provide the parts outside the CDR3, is GAGVSQSPRYKVTKRGQDVTLRCDPISSHATLYWYQQALGQGPEFLTYFNYEAQPDKSGLPSDRFSAERPEGSISTLTIQRTEQRDSAMYRCASSFGTGGQETQYFGPGTRLLVL.

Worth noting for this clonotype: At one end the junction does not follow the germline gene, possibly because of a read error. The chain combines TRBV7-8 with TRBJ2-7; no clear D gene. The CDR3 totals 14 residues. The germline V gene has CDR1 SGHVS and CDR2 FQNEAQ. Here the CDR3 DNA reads TGTGCCAGCAGCTTAGCGCGAGGTACCTATACGCAGTATTTC. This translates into CASSLARGTYTQYF.

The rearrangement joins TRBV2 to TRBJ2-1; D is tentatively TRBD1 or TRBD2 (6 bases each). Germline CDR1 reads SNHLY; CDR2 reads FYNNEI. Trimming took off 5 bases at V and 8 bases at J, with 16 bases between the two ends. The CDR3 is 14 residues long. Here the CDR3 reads CASSNRLGGDEQFF. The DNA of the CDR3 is TGTGCCAGCAGTAACCGGTTGGGGGGCGATGAGCAGTTCTTC.